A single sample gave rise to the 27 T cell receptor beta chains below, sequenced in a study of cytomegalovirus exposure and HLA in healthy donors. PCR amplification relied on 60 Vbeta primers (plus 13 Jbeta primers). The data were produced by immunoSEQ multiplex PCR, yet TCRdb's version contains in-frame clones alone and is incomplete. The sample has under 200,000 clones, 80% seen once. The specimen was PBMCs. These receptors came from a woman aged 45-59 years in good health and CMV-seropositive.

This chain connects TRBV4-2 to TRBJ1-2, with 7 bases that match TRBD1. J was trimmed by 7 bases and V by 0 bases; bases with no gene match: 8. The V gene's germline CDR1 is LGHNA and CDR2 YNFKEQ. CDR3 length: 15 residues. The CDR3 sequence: CASSQDRGESGGYTF. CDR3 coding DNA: TGTGCCAGCAGCCAAGACAGGGGGGAATCTGGTGGCTACACCTTC.

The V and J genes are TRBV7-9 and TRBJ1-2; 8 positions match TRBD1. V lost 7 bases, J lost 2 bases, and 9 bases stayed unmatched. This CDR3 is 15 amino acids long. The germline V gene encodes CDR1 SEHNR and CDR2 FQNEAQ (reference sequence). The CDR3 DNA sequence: TGTGCCAGCAACAGGGCAGGGGGCGAAAACTATGGCTACACCTTC. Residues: CASNRAGGENYGYTF. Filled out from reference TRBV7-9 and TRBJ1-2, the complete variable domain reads DTGVSQNPRHKITKRGQNVTFRCDPISEHNRLYWYRQTLGQGPEFLTYFQNEAQLEKSRLLSDRFSAERPKGSFSTLEIQRTEQGDSAMYLCASNRAGGENYGYTFGSGTRLTVV.

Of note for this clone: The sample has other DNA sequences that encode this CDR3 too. The CDR3 coding sequence is TGTGCCTGGAGTCGCGGGGGGGCAGGAAACATTCAGTACTTC. Amino acids: CAWSRGGAGNIQYF. The genes are TRBV30 and TRBJ2-4; TRBD2 matches 9 bases. The V segment lost 2 bases and the J segment 6 bases; nucleotides outside the gene matches: 5. The V gene's germline CDR1 is GTSNPN and CDR2 SVGIG (reference sequence). The CDR3 loop spans 14 amino acids.

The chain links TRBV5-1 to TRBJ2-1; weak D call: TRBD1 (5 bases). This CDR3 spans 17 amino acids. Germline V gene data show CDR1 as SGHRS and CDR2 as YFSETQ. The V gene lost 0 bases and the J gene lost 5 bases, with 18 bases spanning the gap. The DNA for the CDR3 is TGCGCCAGCAGCTTGGGGGTTGGCAGGGTTACCAACAATGAGCAGTTCTTC. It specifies CASSLGVGRVTNNEQFF.

CDR3 nucleotides: TGTGCCAGCAGCCGCGTGCGGGGGGCCGTGAATGAGCAGTTCTTC. It yields the protein CASSRVRGAVNEQFF. The genes are TRBV14 and TRBJ2-1; 8 nucleotides align to TRBD2. The length of the CDR3 is 15 residues. Germline assignment: CDR1 SGHDN and CDR2 FVKESK. V lost 4 bases, J lost 7 bases, and 9 bases stayed unmatched.

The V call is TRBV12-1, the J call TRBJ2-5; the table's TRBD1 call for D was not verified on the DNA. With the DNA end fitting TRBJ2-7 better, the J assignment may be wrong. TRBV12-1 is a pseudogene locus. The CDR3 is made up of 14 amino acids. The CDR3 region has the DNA TGTGCCAGCAGCTCTACAGGGTCACCCTACGAGCAGTACTTC. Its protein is CASSSTGSPYEQYF.

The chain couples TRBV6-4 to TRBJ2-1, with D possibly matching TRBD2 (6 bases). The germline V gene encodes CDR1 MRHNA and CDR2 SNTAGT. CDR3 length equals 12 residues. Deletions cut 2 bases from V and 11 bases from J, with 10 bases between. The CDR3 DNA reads TGTGCCAGCAGTGACGGCGGGGTAAAGCAGTTCTTC. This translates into CASSDGGVKQFF.

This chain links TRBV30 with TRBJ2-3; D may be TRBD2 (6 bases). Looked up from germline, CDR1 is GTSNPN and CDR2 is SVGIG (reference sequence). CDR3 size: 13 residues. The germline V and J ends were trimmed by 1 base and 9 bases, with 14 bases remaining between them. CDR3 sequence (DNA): TGTGCCTGGAGTGGCGGGACTCCGGTAACGCAGTATTTT. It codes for CAWSGGTPVTQYF. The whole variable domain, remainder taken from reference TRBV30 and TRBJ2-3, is SQTIHQWPATLVQPVGSPLSLECTVEGTSNPNLYWYRQAAGRGLQLLFYSVGIGQISSEVPQNLSASRPQDRQFILSSKKLLLSDSGFYLCAWSGGTPVTQYFGPGTRLTVL.

In nucleotides, the CDR3 is TGCGCCAGCACCGGACAGGGAAACACCGGGGAGCTGTTTTTT. This codes for CASTGQGNTGELFF. The V and J genes are TRBV5-1 and TRBJ2-2; 8 positions agree with TRBD1. V lost 6 bases to trimming and J lost 2 bases; unmatched junction nucleotides: 3. CDR3 length: 14 amino acids. Germline CDR1 and CDR2: SGHRS and YFSETQ.

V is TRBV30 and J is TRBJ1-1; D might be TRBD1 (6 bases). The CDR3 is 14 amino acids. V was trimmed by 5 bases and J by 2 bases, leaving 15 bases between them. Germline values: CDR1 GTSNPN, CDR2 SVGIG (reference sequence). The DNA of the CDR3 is TGTGCCTGGGATCCCGGACAGACTAACACTGAAGCTTTCTTT. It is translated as CAWDPGQTNTEAFF.

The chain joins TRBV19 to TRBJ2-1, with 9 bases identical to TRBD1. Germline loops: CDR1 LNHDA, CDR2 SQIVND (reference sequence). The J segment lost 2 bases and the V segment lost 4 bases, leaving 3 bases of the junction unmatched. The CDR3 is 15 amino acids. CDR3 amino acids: CASSRGQGPYNEQFF. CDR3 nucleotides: TGTGCCAGTAGTAGGGGACAGGGCCCCTACAATGAGCAGTTCTTC.

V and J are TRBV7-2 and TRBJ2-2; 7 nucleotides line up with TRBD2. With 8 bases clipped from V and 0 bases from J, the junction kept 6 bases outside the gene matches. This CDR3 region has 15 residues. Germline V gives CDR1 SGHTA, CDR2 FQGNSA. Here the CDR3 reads CASGGGPANTGELFF. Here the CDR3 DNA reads TGTGCCAGCGGGGGGGGTCCCGCGAACACCGGGGAGCTGTTTTTT.

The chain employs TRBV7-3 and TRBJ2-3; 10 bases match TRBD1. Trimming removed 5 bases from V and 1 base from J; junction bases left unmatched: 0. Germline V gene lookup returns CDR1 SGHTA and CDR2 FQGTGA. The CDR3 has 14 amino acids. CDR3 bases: TGTGCCAGCAGCGACAGGGGGCGCACAGATACGCAGTATTTT. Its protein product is CASSDRGRTDTQYF.

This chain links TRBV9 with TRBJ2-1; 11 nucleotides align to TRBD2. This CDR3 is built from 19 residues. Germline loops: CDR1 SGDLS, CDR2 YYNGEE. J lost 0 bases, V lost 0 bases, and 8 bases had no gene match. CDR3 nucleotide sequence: TGTGCCAGCAGCGTAGCACTAGCGGGGGCCCGTAGCTCCTACAATGAGCAGTTCTTC. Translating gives CASSVALAGARSSYNEQFF.

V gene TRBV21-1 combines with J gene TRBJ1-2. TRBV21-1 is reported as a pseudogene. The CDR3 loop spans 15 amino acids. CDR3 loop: CASSKGAGGNYGYTF. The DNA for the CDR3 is TGTGCCAGCAGTAAGGGGGCGGGGGGTAACTATGGCTACACCTTC.

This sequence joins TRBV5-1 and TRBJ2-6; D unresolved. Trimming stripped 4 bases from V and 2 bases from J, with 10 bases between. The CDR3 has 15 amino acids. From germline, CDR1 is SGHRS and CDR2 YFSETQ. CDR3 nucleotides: TGCGCCAGCAGCCCTTCGGGTGCTGGGGCCAACGTCCTGACTTTC. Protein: CASSPSGAGANVLTF.

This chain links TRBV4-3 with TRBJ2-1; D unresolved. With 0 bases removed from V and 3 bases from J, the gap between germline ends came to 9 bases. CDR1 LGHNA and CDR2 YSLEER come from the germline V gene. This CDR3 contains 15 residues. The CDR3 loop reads CASSQDLAYYNEQFF. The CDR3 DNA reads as TGCGCCAGCAGCCAAGATCTGGCTTACTACAATGAGCAGTTCTTC.

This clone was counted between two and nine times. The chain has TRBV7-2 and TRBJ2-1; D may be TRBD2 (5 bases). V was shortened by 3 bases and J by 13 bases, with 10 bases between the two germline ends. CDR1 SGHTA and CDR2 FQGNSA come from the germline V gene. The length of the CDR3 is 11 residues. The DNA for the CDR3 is TGTGCCAGCAGCTTCGGAGGCCCCCAGTTCTTC. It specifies CASSFGGPQFF.

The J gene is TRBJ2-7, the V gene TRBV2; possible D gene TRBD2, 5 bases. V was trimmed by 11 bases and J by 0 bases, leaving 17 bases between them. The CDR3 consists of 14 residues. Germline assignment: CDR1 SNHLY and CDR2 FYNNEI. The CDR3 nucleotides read TGTGCCTCAAGGGCGGGCCCTAGCTCCTACGAGCAGTACTTC. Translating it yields CASRAGPSSYEQYF.

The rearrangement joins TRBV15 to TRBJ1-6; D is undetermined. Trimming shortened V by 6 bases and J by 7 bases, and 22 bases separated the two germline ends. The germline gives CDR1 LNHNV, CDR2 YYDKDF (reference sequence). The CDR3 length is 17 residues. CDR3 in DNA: TGTGCCACCAGAGCCGTAGGGATTGTAGCGCAGAATTCACCCCTCCACTTT. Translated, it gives CATRAVGIVAQNSPLHF.

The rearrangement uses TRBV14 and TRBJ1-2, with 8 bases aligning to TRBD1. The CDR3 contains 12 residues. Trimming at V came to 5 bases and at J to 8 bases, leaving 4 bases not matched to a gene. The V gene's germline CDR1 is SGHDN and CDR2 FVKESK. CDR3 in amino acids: CASSTGGPGYTF. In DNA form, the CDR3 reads TGTGCCAGCAGCACAGGGGGTCCAGGCTACACCTTC.

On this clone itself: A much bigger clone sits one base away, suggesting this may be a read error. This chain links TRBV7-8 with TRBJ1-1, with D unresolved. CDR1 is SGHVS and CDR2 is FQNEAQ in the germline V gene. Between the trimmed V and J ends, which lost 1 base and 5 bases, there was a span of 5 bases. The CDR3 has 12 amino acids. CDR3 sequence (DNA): TGTGCCAGCAGCTTAGTCTATACTGAAGCTTTCTTT. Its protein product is CASSLVYTEAFF.

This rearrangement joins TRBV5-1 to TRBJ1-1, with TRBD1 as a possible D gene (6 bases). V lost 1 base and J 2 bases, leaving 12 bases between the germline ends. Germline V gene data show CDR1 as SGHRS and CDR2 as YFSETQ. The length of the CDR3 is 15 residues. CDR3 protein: CASSLSIGGNTEAFF. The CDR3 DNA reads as TGCGCCAGCAGCTTGTCCATAGGGGGAAACACTGAAGCTTTCTTT.

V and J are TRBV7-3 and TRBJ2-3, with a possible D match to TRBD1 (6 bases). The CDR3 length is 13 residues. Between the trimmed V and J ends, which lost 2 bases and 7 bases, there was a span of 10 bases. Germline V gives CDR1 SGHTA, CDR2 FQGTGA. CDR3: CASSLGGGYTQYF. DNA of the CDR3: TGTGCCAGCAGCTTAGGGGGCGGGTATACGCAGTATTTT.

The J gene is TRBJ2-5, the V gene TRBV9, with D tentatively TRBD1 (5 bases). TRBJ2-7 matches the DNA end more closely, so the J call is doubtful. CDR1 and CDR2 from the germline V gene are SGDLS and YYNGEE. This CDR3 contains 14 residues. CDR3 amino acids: CASSVADRPYEQYF. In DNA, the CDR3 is TGTGCCAGCAGCGTGGCCGACAGACCATACGAGCAGTACTTC.

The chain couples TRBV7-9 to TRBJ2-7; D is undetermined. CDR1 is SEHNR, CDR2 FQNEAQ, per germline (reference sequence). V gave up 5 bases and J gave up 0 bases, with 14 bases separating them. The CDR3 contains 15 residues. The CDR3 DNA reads TGTGCCAGCAGCCCACCCGGTAGCTTCTCCTACGAGCAGTACTTC. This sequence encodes CASSPPGSFSYEQYF. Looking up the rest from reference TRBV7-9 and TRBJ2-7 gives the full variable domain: DTGVSQNPRHKITKRGQNVTFRCDPISEHNRLYWYRQTLGQGPEFLTYFQNEAQLEKSRLLSDRFSAERPKGSFSTLEIQRTEQGDSAMYLCASSPPGSFSYEQYFGPGTRLTVT.

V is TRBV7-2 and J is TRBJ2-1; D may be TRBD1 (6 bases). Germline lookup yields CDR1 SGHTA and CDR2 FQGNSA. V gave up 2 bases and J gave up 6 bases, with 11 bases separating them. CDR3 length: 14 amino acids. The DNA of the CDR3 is TGTGCCAGCAGCTTAAAACAGGGCCGCAATGAGCAGTTCTTC. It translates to CASSLKQGRNEQFF.